These 30 T cell receptor beta chains share one sample of origin, sequenced in a study of blood T cell dynamics during melanoma immunotherapy. Time point of the sample: week 3, after first cycle of checkpoint inhibitor. Method: immunoSEQ multiplex PCR; TCRdb's copy keeps in-frame clones and lacks some. The sample lists more than 8,500 clones; roughly 85% were seen once. Sequencing used blood, obtained from a patient treated with checkpoint blockade. These TCRs come from a human donor with melanoma.

CDR3 coding DNA: TGTGCCAGCAGTTTATGGGGGACAGCACTACGCGAGCAGTACTTC. Translating gives CASSLWGTALREQYF. The chain joins TRBV28 to TRBJ2-7; 7 nucleotides align to TRBD1. Germline V gene data show CDR1 as MDHEN and CDR2 as SYDVKM. This CDR3 has 15 residues. With V trimmed by 0 bases and J by 6 bases, 8 bases remained unmatched.

The V and J genes are TRBV6-1 and TRBJ2-5; 7 positions agree with TRBD1. There are 14 residues in the CDR3. Germline V gives CDR1 MNHNS, CDR2 SASEGT. The V gene end was trimmed by 8 bases and the J gene end by 5 bases; junction bases not matched to a gene: 11. Here the CDR3 DNA reads TGTGCCAGCGCTTCTCAGGGGGTGGGGGAGACCCAGTACTTC. The encoded protein is CASASQGVGETQYF.

The rearrangement joins TRBV5-4 to TRBJ1-1; 8 bases map to TRBD1. Germline CDR1 SGHNT, CDR2 YYREEE (reference sequence). The CDR3 runs to 14 residues. The ends lost 5 bases at V and 6 bases at J; junction bases unmatched: 9. DNA of the CDR3: TGTGCCAGCAGTCCGGACAGGGACCTCCCTGAAGCTTTCTTT. Translated, it gives CASSPDRDLPEAFF.

The chain carries TRBV4-2 and TRBJ1-6; tentative D call: TRBD1 (5 bases). Germline CDR1 is LGHNA and CDR2 is YNFKEQ. The CDR3 covers 18 residues. Trimming cost V 5 bases and J 13 bases, with 30 bases left between them. The CDR3 sequence is CASSWHFGARWSRWPLHF. The CDR3 coding sequence is TGTGCCAGCAGCTGGCATTTCGGGGCAAGGTGGTCACGGTGGCCCCTCCACTTT.

The rearrangement joins TRBV4-2 to TRBJ2-2; D may be TRBD2 (5 bases). Trimming cost V 0 bases and J 5 bases, with 7 bases left between them. This CDR3 contains 14 residues. Germline loops: CDR1 LGHNA, CDR2 YNFKEQ. CDR3 in amino acids: CASSQDTRTGELFF. The CDR3 DNA reads as TGTGCCAGCAGCCAAGACACTAGAACCGGGGAGCTGTTTTTT.

The chain combines TRBV5-1 with TRBJ2-1, with D perhaps matching TRBD1 (5 bases). The length of the CDR3 is 15 residues. V gave up 4 bases and J gave up 5 bases, with 16 bases separating them. CDR1 and CDR2 from the germline V gene are SGHRS and YFSETQ. The DNA of the CDR3 is TGCGCCAGCAGCGTGGACACGCCAAAGGACAATGAGCAGTTCTTC. As protein: CASSVDTPKDNEQFF.

This clone was recorded once. This chain links TRBV19 with TRBJ2-7, with D uncertain. Germline CDR1 reads LNHDA; CDR2 reads SQIVND (reference sequence). The CDR3 extends over 13 amino acids. Between the trimmed V and J ends, which lost 3 bases and 5 bases, there was a span of 11 bases. DNA for the CDR3: TGTGCCAGTAGTATTTTGGGGTCAGACGAGCAGTACTTC. Its translation is CASSILGSDEQYF.

CDR3 residues: CASSEGSQQGNQPQHF. DNA for the CDR3: TGTGCCAGCAGTGAAGGAAGCCAACAGGGAAATCAGCCCCAGCATTTT. The chain combines TRBV6-1 with TRBJ1-5; D might be TRBD1 (6 bases). V lost 1 base to trimming and J lost 4 bases, with 14 bases between them. The CDR3 runs to 16 residues. From germline, CDR1 is MNHNS and CDR2 SASEGT.

The chain is built from TRBV5-1 and TRBJ2-3; 9 positions match TRBD2. This CDR3 has 17 residues. V trimming: 0 bases; J trimming: 1 base; junction bases outside the gene matches: 6. Germline lookup yields CDR1 SGHRS and CDR2 YFSETQ. This CDR3 reads CASSLGSGSARTDTQYF. CDR3 bases: TGCGCCAGCAGCTTGGGTAGCGGGAGCGCCCGCACAGATACGCAGTATTTT.

The CDR3 DNA sequence: TGTGCCAGCAGCCCCCCCGACAGGGCCTACGAGCAGTACTTC. Residues: CASSPPDRAYEQYF. The V gene is TRBV7-9, the J gene TRBJ2-7, with TRBD1 identical over 7 bases. Per germline, CDR1 SEHNR and CDR2 FQNEAQ (reference sequence). CDR3 length: 14 amino acids. V lost 5 bases, J lost 2 bases, and 6 bases stayed unmatched.

The chain employs TRBV29-1 and TRBJ2-1; the D gene is possibly TRBD2 (7 bases). Germline V lookup: CDR1 SQVTM, CDR2 ANQGSEA. This CDR3 region has 10 residues. The CDR3 protein is CGGAHNEQFF. In DNA form, the CDR3 reads TGCGGGGGGGCCCACAATGAGCAGTTCTTC.

V usage is TRBV5-4 and J usage is TRBJ1-3, with TRBD1 as a possible D gene (5 bases). The V and J ends lost 1 base and 7 bases respectively, with 18 bases between them. There are 16 residues in the CDR3. CDR1 and CDR2 from the germline V gene are SGHNT and YYREEE (reference sequence). The CDR3 nucleotides are TGTGCCAGCAGCTTGTATGGTTCAGGGAAAGGGAACACCATATATTTT. It specifies CASSLYGSGKGNTIYF.

The count of this clone is one. This chain joins TRBV5-1 and TRBJ1-4; D may be TRBD1 (6 bases). Germline V gives CDR1 SGHRS, CDR2 YFSETQ. The CDR3 sequence is 13 residues long. Trimming stripped 7 bases from V and 7 bases from J, with 14 bases between. The CDR3 region is CASSVRGGEKLFF. CDR3 nucleotides: TGCGCCAGCTCGGTCAGGGGTGGTGAAAAACTGTTTTTT.

The chain is built from TRBV5-4 and TRBJ2-7; weak D call: TRBD1 (5 bases). This CDR3 has 16 residues. Germline V CDR1 and CDR2: SGHNT, YYREEE (reference sequence). Trimming shortened V by 2 bases and J by 4 bases, and 19 bases separated the two germline ends. CDR3 loop: CASSFGAGQGVYEQYF. The CDR3 DNA is TGTGCCAGCAGCTTTGGGGCAGGACAAGGGGTGTACGAGCAGTACTTC.

This chain joins TRBV28 and TRBJ1-1; D is ambiguous. Germline V gene data show CDR1 as MDHEN and CDR2 as SYDVKM. V shed 4 bases and J shed 6 bases, with 6 bases lying between them. The CDR3 has 11 amino acids. The DNA for the CDR3 is TGTGCCAGCAGTTCCCCGGCTGAAGCTTTCTTT. It specifies CASSSPAEAFF.

The chain recombines TRBV7-9 with TRBJ2-5, with 13 bases identical to TRBD2. The CDR3 runs to 16 residues. V was pared by 2 bases and J by 5 bases, with 5 bases of the junction left unmatched. The germline CDR1 and CDR2 sequences are SEHNR and FQNEAQ (reference sequence). The CDR3 nucleotides are TGTGCCAGCAGCTTATCGGGACTAGCGGGGATGGAGACCCAGTACTTC. As protein: CASSLSGLAGMETQYF.

The genes are TRBV4-1 and TRBJ2-4, with D tentatively TRBD1 or TRBD2 (5 bases each). The CDR3 consists of 15 residues. Germline-derived CDR1 and CDR2 are MGHRA and YSYEKL. Trimming removed 2 bases at V and 3 bases at J, with 11 bases between. The DNA for the CDR3 is TGCGCCAGCAGCCAACCGGGGCCAGGCAAAAACATTCAGTACTTC. Protein: CASSQPGPGKNIQYF.

V usage is TRBV9 and J usage is TRBJ1-1; perhaps TRBD1 as D (6 bases). The V end lost 1 base, the J end lost 7 bases, and 14 bases lay between the germline ends. The CDR3 runs 14 residues. Germline CDR1 is SGDLS and CDR2 is YYNGEE. CDR3 amino acids: CASSVMEMTGEAFF. The CDR3, as DNA: TGTGCCAGCAGCGTAATGGAGATGACAGGTGAAGCTTTCTTT.

The V call is TRBV11-2, the J call TRBJ2-5; D gene uncertain. The J call may not be correct, given that the DNA end is closer to TRBJ2-7. The CDR3 runs 15 residues. The V gene's germline CDR1 is SGHAT and CDR2 FQNNGV. The CDR3 sequence: CASSLSRQAPYEQYF. CDR3 DNA sequence: TGTGCCAGCAGCCTAAGTCGGCAAGCCCCCTACGAGCAGTACTTC.

The CDR3 DNA reads as TGTGCCAGCAGTTCGACTACAGGGGACCGGCCACCCCTCCACTTT. Protein sequence: CASSSTTGDRPPLHF. The V gene is TRBV28, the J gene TRBJ1-6; 7 bases agree with TRBD1. Losses at the gene ends were 4 bases for V and 11 bases for J; bases not matched to a gene: 11. Germline V gives CDR1 MDHEN, CDR2 SYDVKM. This CDR3 is 15 amino acids long.

The chain couples TRBV5-1 to TRBJ1-2, with no clear D. Trimming cost V 3 bases and J 4 bases, with 13 bases left between them. This CDR3 has 14 amino acids. Germline loops: CDR1 SGHRS, CDR2 YFSETQ. The CDR3 sequence: CASSSTEGSYGYTF. CDR3 nucleotide sequence: TGCGCCAGCAGCTCGACGGAAGGGTCCTATGGCTACACCTTC.

V gene TRBV10-3 combines with J gene TRBJ2-5, with D perhaps matching TRBD1 (8 bases). Germline assignment: CDR1 ENHRY and CDR2 SYGVKD. This CDR3 is 18 amino acids long. Trimming pared 3 bases from V and 2 bases from J, leaving 22 bases between. CDR3 amino acids: CAISDALSGTGQQETQYF. The CDR3 nucleotides are TGTGCCATCAGTGATGCCCTGAGCGGGACAGGACAACAAGAGACCCAGTACTTC.

This clone was seen more than once but under ten times. The genes are TRBV10-3 and TRBJ2-7; 9 positions agree with TRBD2. The germline V gene encodes CDR1 ENHRY and CDR2 SYGVKD. The CDR3 spans 16 residues. J was trimmed by 0 bases and V by 4 bases; bases with no gene match: 7. The CDR3 spells CAISGGLAGTSYEQYF. DNA of the CDR3: TGTGCCATCAGTGGCGGTCTAGCGGGGACCTCCTACGAGCAGTACTTC.

This clone was seen once. The rearrangement uses TRBV6-1 and TRBJ1-3, with 8 bases that match TRBD1. Germline-derived CDR1 and CDR2 are MNHNS and SASEGT. V lost 4 bases, J lost 0 bases, and 5 bases stayed unmatched. The CDR3 extends over 16 amino acids. The CDR3 loop is CASSARGLSSGNTIYF. The CDR3 nucleotides are TGTGCCAGCAGTGCCAGGGGGCTGAGCTCTGGAAACACCATATATTTT.

The chain links TRBV14 to TRBJ1-3, with no clear D. This CDR3 comprises 14 residues. Trimming stripped 4 bases from V and 3 bases from J, with 10 bases between. Looked up from germline, CDR1 is SGHDN and CDR2 is FVKESK. The CDR3 bases are TGTGCCAGCAGCCGGACCGGGCATGGAAACACCATATATTTT. Protein: CASSRTGHGNTIYF.

This rearrangement joins TRBV30 to TRBJ1-3; D remains unclear. The CDR3 is made up of 14 amino acids. Germline assignment: CDR1 GTSNPN and CDR2 SVGIG (reference sequence). V was pared by 0 bases and J by 3 bases, with 9 bases between. The CDR3 DNA is TGTGCCTGGAGTGTGGCCGGGGTTGGAAACACCATATATTTT. Translating gives CAWSVAGVGNTIYF.

The V call is TRBV19, the J call TRBJ2-1; possible D gene TRBD1, 6 bases. Germline CDR1 and CDR2: LNHDA and SQIVND (reference sequence). The CDR3 contains 13 residues. Trimming took off 5 bases at V and 9 bases at J, with 14 bases between the two ends. The CDR3 DNA is TGTGCCAGTAGTCAGGGGCCCCTAGGTGAGCAGTTCTTC. Translation gives CASSQGPLGEQFF.

The chain links TRBV28 to TRBJ1-6; D perhaps matches TRBD1 (5 bases). V lost 5 bases to trimming and J lost 9 bases, with 20 bases between them. Germline-derived CDR1 and CDR2 are MDHEN and SYDVKM. This CDR3 comprises 16 residues. CDR3 in amino acids: CASSPRDRLIGSPLHF. The DNA for the CDR3 is TGTGCCAGCAGTCCTAGGGACCGACTTATCGGTTCACCCCTCCACTTT. Using reference TRBV28 and TRBJ1-6 for the parts outside the CDR3, the full variable domain is DVKVTQSSRYLVKRTGEKVFLECVQDMDHENMFWYRQDPGLGLRLIYFSYDVKMKEKGDIPEGYSVSREKKERFSLILESASTNQTSMYLCASSPRDRLIGSPLHFGNGTRLTVT.

On this clone itself: The CDR3 carries no conserved terminal phenylalanine or tryptophan, so it likely arises from a read error. It is unclear where the CDR3 begins or ends on the DNA, so no DNA is shown, and the CDR3 is as TCRdb lists it. The V gene is TRBV28, the J gene TRBJ1-1. The CDR3 is 14 amino acids long, termini counted. Per germline, CDR1 MDHEN and CDR2 SYDVKM. CDR3: CASSLGERTLETVV.

As for this clone: One end of the junction does not line up with germline, which may come from a read error. Other DNA sequences in this specimen translate into the identical CDR3. The V call is TRBV7-9, the J call TRBJ2-2, with D maybe TRBD1 (7 bases). Germline lookup yields CDR1 SEHNR and CDR2 FQNEAQ (reference sequence). There are 16 residues in the CDR3. CDR3 nucleotides: TGTGCCAGCGGGCTGAAGAGGACAGGAAAAGGCGGGGAGTTGTTTTTT. Its protein is CASGLKRTGKGGELFF.